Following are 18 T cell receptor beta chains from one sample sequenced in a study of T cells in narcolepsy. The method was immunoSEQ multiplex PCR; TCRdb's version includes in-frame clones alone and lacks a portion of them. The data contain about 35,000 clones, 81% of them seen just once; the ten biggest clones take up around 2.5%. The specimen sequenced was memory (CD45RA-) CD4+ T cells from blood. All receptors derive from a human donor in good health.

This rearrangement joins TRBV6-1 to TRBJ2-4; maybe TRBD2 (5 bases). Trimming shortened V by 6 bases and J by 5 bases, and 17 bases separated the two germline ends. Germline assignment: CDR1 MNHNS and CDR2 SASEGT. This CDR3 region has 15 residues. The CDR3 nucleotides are TGTGCCAGCAGGGGAATGGCAGCGGAAGAAAACATTCAGTACTTC. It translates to CASRGMAAEENIQYF.

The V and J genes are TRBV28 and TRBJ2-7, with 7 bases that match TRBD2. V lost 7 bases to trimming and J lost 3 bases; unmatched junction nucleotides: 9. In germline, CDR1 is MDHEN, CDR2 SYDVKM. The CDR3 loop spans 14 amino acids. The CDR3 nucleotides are TGTGCCAGCACCAGGTCGGGGGGAGTCTACGAGCAGTACTTC. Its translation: CASTRSGGVYEQYF. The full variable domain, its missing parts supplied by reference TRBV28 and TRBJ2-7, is DVKVTQSSRYLVKRTGEKVFLECVQDMDHENMFWYRQDPGLGLRLIYFSYDVKMKEKGDIPEGYSVSREKKERFSLILESASTNQTSMYLCASTRSGGVYEQYFGPGTRLTVT.

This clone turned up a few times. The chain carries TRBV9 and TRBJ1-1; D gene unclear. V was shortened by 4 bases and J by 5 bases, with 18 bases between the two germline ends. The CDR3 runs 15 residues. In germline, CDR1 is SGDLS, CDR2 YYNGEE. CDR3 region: CASSPPGRLGTEAFF. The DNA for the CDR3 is TGTGCCAGCAGCCCGCCGGGGAGGCTCGGGACTGAAGCTTTCTTT.

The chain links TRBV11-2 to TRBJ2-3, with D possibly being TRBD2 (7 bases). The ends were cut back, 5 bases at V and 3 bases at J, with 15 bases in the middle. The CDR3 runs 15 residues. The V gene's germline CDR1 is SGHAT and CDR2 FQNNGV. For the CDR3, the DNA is TGTGCCAGCAGCAAGGGGGGAGGGCCTACAGATACGCAGTATTTT. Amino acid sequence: CASSKGGGPTDTQYF.

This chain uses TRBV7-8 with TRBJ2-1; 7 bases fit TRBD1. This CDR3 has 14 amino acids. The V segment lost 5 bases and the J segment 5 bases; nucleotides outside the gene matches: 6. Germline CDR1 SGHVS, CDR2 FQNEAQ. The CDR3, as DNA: TGTGCCAGCAGCCGCCGGGACAGTAACAATGAGCAGTTCTTC. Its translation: CASSRRDSNNEQFF. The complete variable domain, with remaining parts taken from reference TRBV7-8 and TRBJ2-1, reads GAGVSQSPRYKVAKRGQDVALRCDPISGHVSLFWYQQALGQGPEFLTYFQNEAQLDKSGLPSDRFFAERPEGSVSTLKIQRTQQEDSAVYLCASSRRDSNNEQFFGPGTRLTVL.

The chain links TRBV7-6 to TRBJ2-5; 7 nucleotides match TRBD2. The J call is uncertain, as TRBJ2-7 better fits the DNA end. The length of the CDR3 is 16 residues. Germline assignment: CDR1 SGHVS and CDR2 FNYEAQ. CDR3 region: CASSLGEGRGFYEQYF. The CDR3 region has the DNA TGTGCCAGCAGCCTTGGAGAGGGGAGGGGATTCTACGAGCAGTACTTC.

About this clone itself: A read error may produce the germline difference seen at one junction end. This chain's CDR3 is CASSYGTSGLGEDF. DNA for the CDR3: TGCGCCAGCAGCTACGGGACTAGCGGACTCGGGGAGGACTTC. This chain joins TRBV5-1 and TRBJ2-7; TRBD2 aligns across 11 bases. CDR3 length: 14 amino acids. Per germline, CDR1 SGHRS and CDR2 YFSETQ.

The DNA for the CDR3 is TGTGCCAGCAGTTTACTACTAGCGGGGGGGGTTGAGCAGTTCTTC. It codes for CASSLLLAGGVEQFF. The chain has TRBV27 and TRBJ2-1; 13 bases match TRBD2. Germline V CDR1 and CDR2: MNHEY, SMNVEV (reference sequence). V lost 2 bases to trimming and J lost 9 bases; unmatched junction nucleotides: 4. This CDR3 contains 15 residues.

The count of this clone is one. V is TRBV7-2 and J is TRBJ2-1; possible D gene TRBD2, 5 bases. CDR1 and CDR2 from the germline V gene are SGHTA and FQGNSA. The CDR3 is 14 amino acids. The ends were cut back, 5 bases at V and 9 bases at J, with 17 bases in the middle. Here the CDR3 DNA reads TGTGCCAGCAGCCCTCCCCGAACTAGTCGTGAGCAGTTCTTC. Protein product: CASSPPRTSREQFF.

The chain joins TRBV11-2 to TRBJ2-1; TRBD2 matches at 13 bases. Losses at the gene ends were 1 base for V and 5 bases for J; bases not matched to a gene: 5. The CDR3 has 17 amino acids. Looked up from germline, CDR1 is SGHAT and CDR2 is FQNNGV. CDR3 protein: CASSLGRLAGGDNEQFF. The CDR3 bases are TGTGCCAGCAGCTTAGGAAGACTAGCGGGAGGAGACAATGAGCAGTTCTTC.

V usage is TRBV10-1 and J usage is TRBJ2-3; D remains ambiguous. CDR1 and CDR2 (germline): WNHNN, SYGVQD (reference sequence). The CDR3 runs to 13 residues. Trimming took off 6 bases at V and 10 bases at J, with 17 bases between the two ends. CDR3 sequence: CASSGTTAAAQYF. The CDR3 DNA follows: TGCGCCAGCAGCGGAACGACGGCGGCAGCGCAGTATTTT.

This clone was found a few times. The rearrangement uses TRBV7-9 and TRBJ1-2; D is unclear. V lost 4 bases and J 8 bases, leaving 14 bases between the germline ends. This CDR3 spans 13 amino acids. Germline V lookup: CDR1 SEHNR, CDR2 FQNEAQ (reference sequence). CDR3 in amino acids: CASSSLPNTGYTF. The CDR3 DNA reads TGTGCCAGCAGCTCGCTCCCTAACACCGGCTACACCTTC. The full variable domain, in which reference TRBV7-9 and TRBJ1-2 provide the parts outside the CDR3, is DTGVSQNPRHKITKRGQNVTFRCDPISEHNRLYWYRQTLGQGPEFLTYFQNEAQLEKSRLLSDRFSAERPKGSFSTLEIQRTEQGDSAMYLCASSSLPNTGYTFGSGTRLTVV.

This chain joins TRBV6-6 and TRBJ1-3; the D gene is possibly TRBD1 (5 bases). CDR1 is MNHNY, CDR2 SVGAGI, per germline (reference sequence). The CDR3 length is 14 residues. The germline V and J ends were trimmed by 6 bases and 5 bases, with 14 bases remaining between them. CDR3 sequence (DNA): TGTGCCAGCAGCCCGGACATGATCCGAAACACCATATATTTT. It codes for CASSPDMIRNTIYF.

The DNA of the CDR3 is TGTGCCAGTAGTAGAGCACAATACAATGAAAAACTGTTTTTT. This codes for CASSRAQYNEKLFF. The chain recombines TRBV19 with TRBJ1-4; D is unresolved. Germline V gene sequence: CDR1 LNHDA, CDR2 SQIVND (reference sequence). V lost 4 bases to trimming and J lost 5 bases, with 11 bases between them. This CDR3 has 14 residues.

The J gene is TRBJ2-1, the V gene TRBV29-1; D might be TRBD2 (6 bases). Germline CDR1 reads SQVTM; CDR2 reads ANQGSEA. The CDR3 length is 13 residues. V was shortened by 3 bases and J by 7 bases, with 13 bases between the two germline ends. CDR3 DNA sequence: TGCAGCGTTGAGGATGCGGGGTTAAATGAGCAGTTCTTC. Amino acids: CSVEDAGLNEQFF.

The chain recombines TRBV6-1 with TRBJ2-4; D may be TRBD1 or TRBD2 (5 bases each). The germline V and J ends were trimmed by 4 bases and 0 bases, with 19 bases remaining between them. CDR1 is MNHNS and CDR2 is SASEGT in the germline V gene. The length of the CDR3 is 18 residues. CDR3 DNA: TGTGCCAGCAGTGCCACCCGGGACCTACTAATAGCCAAAAACATTCAGTACTTC. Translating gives CASSATRDLLIAKNIQYF.

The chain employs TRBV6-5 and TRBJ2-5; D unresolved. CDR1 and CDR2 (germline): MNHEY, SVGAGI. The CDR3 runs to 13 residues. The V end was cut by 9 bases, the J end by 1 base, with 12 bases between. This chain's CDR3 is CASPPPGQETQYF. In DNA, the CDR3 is TGTGCCAGTCCCCCCCCAGGCCAAGAGACCCAGTACTTC.

DNA of the CDR3: TGCAGCGTTGTAGAAGGGGAGTATGGCTACACCTTC. Translating it yields CSVVEGEYGYTF. The rearrangement joins TRBV29-1 to TRBJ1-2; D perhaps matches TRBD1 (5 bases). Germline V CDR1 and CDR2: SQVTM, ANQGSEA. This CDR3 is built from 12 residues. Deletions cut 4 bases from V and 5 bases from J, with 11 bases between.